This T cell receptor (beta chain) was retrieved from a study of blood T cell repertoires in COVID-19. Trimming took 1 base from V and 3 from J; bases not matched to a gene: 7. Per the germline V gene, CDR1 is SGHVS and CDR2 is FQNEAQ. CDR3 size: 17 residues. Data came from immunoSEQ multiplex PCR; TCRdb stores just in-frame clones and leaves some out. The data contain about 120,000 clones, roughly four fifths of them singletons. Sequencing input: peripheral blood. This clonotype was sampled from a human donor in a cohort sampled during active COVID-19. The chain recombines TRBV7-8 with TRBJ1-3; TRBD1 agrees at 9 bases. In nucleotides, the CDR3 is TGTGCCAGCAGCTTAGGGGGACAGGGATGGGATGGAAACACCATATATTTT. It is translated as CASSLGGQGWDGNTIYF.